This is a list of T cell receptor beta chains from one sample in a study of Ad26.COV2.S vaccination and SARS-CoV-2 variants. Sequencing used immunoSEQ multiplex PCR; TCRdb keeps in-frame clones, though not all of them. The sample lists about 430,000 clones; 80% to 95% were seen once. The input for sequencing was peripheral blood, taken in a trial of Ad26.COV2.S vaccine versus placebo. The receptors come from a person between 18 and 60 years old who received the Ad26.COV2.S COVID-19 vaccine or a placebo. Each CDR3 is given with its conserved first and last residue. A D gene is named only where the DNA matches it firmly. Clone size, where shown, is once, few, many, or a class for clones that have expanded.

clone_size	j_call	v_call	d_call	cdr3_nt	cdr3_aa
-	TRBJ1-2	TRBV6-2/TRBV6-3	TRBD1	TGTGCCAGCAGTGACCGGGACAGGGGTTGGTTGGCGAGCTATGGCTACACCTTC	CASSDRDRGWLASYGYTF
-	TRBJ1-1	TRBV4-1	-	TGCGCCAGCAGCCAAAACACAGGGCGGGGCACTGAAGCTTTCTTT	CASSQNTGRGTEAFF
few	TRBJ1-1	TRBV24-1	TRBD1	TGTGCCACCAGTGCCAGGGGGGGATCTGAAGCTTTCTTT	CATSARGGSEAFF
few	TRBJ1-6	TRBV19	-	TGTGCCAGTAGTATCAATTCCGGAGGGGTTGGGCAAAATTCACCCCTCCACTTT	CASSINSGGVGQNSPLHF
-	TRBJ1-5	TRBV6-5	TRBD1	TGTGCCAGCAGTCGACAGGGGTCCAACAATCAGCCCCAGCATTTT	CASSRQGSNNQPQHF
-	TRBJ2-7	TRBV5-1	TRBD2	TGCGCCAGCAGCTTGGACTCGGGAGGGCCATACGAGCAGTACTTC	CASSLDSGGPYEQYF
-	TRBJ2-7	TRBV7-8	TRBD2	TGTGCCAGCAGCTTAGCGCGGGAGTTTGAGCAGTACTTC	CASSLAREFEQYF
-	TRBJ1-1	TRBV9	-	TGTGCCAGCAGCGTAAGGCGGGGGAACACTGAAGCTTTCTTT	CASSVRRGNTEAFF
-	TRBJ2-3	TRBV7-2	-	TGTGCCAGCACCGACCACAGCGTTGGCGGCACAGATACGCAGTATTTT	CASTDHSVGGTDTQYF
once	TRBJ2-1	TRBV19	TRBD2	TGTGCCAGTAGTTCATCCGGCCCTAGCGGGGTCTACAATGAGCAGTTCTTC	CASSSSGPSGVYNEQFF
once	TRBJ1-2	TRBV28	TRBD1	TGTGCCAGCAGTTTTCGGGACAGGGGGCTTCTACCCGGCTACACCTTC	CASSFRDRGLLPGYTF
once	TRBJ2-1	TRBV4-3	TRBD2	TGCGCCAGCAGCCAAGATGGACTAGCGGGATCGGGCTCCTACAATGAGCAGTTCTTC	CASSQDGLAGSGSYNEQFF
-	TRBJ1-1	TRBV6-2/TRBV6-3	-	TGTGCCAGCAGTCGCGACTACAAAGCTTTCTTT	CASSRDYKAFF
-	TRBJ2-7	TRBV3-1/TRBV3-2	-	TGTGCCAGCAGCCTCCGTCAGGCCAACGAGCAGTACTTC	CASSLRQANEQYF
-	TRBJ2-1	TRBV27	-	TGTGCCAGCAGTTTATCTCCGGGAACGCAAAATGAGCAGTTCTTC	CASSLSPGTQNEQFF
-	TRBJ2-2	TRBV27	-	TGTGCCAGCAGTTTATATGTCTACGGGGAGCTGTTTTTT	CASSLYVYGELFF
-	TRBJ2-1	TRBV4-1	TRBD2	TGCGCCAGCAGCCAACGACTGGCGGGAGTCGCCTACAATGAGCAGTTCTTC	CASSQRLAGVAYNEQFF
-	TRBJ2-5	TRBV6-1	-	TGTGCCAGCAGTGAATCTGCGGTTTCGGGGGAGACCCAGTACTTC	CASSESAVSGETQYF